A single sample gave rise to the 7 T cell receptor beta chains below, sequenced in a study of control samples from healthy donors and cancer patients. Assay: immunoSEQ multiplex PCR; the TCRdb copy retains only in-frame clones and omits some. In the table there are 140,000 or so clones, around 92% of which are singletons. Sequenced material: blood. Receptors originate from a man aged 30 to 39 in good health.

V and J are TRBV10-1 and TRBJ2-3; maybe TRBD2 (5 bases). Germline V lookup: CDR1 WNHNN, CDR2 SYGVQD (reference sequence). V was trimmed by 4 bases and J by 6 bases, leaving 14 bases between them. This CDR3 spans 14 amino acids. In DNA form, the CDR3 reads TGCGCCAGCAGTGCAACGGGGTTATTGGATACGCAGTATTTT. Protein product: CASSATGLLDTQYF.

This clone was counted at least ten times. V gene TRBV7-9 combines with J gene TRBJ2-7; TRBD1 matches 9 bases. CDR3 length equals 16 residues. The germline gives CDR1 SEHNR, CDR2 FQNEAQ (reference sequence). The trim removed 5 bases at V and 5 bases at J, leaving 13 bases unmatched. The CDR3: CASSDPGTGHYHEQYF. The DNA of the CDR3 is TGTGCCAGCAGCGACCCCGGGACAGGGCATTACCACGAGCAGTACTTC.

The gene calls are TRBV5-1 and TRBJ1-1, with 10 positions matching TRBD1. Germline-derived CDR1 and CDR2 are SGHRS and YFSETQ. The CDR3 spans 15 residues. The J segment lost 5 bases and the V segment lost 7 bases, leaving 11 bases of the junction unmatched. CDR3 region: CASSDRQGARTEAFF. CDR3 DNA: TGCGCCAGCTCCGACCGACAGGGGGCACGGACTGAAGCTTTCTTT. Together with reference TRBV5-1 and TRBJ1-1, the CDR3 gives the full variable domain: KAGVTQTPRYLIKTRGQQVTLSCSPISGHRSVSWYQQTPGQGLQFLFEYFSETQRNKGNFPGRFSGRQFSNSRSEMNVSTLELGDSALYLCASSDRQGARTEAFFGQGTRLTVV.

This sequence joins TRBV6-4 and TRBJ2-7, with 9 bases aligning to TRBD2. CDR1 and CDR2 from the germline V gene are MRHNA and SNTAGT. Trimming cost V 10 bases and J 6 bases; bases outside gene matches: 7. This CDR3 spans 12 amino acids. The DNA for the CDR3 is TGTGCCATTAAAGGGACTAGCTGCGAGCAGTACTTC. Residues: CAIKGTSCEQYF.

V and J are TRBV6-2 or TRBV6-3 and TRBJ1-6; 7 positions agree with TRBD1. Germline V lookup: CDR1 MNHEY, CDR2 SVGEGT. V trimming: 6 bases; J trimming: 11 bases; junction bases outside the gene matches: 13. The CDR3 loop spans 15 amino acids. The CDR3 loop reads CASSPRGQMVAPLHF. In DNA, the CDR3 is TGTGCCAGCAGCCCTCGGGGACAGATGGTTGCACCCCTCCACTTT.

This clone was counted a single time. The rearrangement links TRBV18 to TRBJ2-7; 13 positions agree with TRBD2. The CDR3 extends over 17 amino acids. Germline V lookup: CDR1 KGHSH, CDR2 LQKENI. V shed 1 base and J 4 bases; nucleotides not matched to a gene: 7. The DNA of the CDR3 is TGTGCCAGCTCACCACTACCCGGGACTAGCGGGGATTACGAGCAGTACTTC. Amino acids: CASSPLPGTSGDYEQYF.

The V call is TRBV5-1, the J call TRBJ1-4; D not certain. Germline values: CDR1 SGHRS, CDR2 YFSETQ. The CDR3 runs 14 residues. Trimming shortened V by 3 bases and J by 5 bases, and 11 bases separated the two germline ends. The CDR3 coding sequence is TGCGCCAGCAGCTCAGGTGAAACCAATGAAAAACTGTTTTTT. Protein product: CASSSGETNEKLFF.